This T cell receptor beta chain derives from a study of OX40 agonist ivuxolimab in advanced cancers. Method: immunoSEQ multiplex PCR; TCRdb's copy keeps in-frame clones and lacks some. Here the sample spans fewer than 95,000 clones, 85% to 90% being singletons. Overall study findings and caveats: CD8+ T cells (on average) carried more expanded clones than CD4+ T cells. Nonresponders included some who also had low normalized T-cell clonal expansion.

On this clone itself: Its cognate antigen is unknown.

This CDR3 is 17 amino acids long. V lost 4 bases to trimming and J lost 0 bases; unmatched junction nucleotides: 9. Looked up from germline, CDR1 is SEHNR and CDR2 is FQNEAQ (reference sequence). The source material was CD4+ or CD8+ T cells sorted from blood, sampled in a trial of the OX40 agonist ivuxolimab. The sequence was collected from an adult with an advanced solid tumor such as melanoma, head and neck, liver or kidney cancer. V usage is TRBV7-9 and J usage is TRBJ1-2, with 9 nucleotides matching TRBD1. The CDR3 protein is CASSSGGQGSANYGYTF. CDR3 sequence (DNA): TGTGCCAGCAGCTCGGGGGGACAGGGCTCAGCTAACTATGGCTACACCTTC. Combining the CDR3 with reference TRBV7-9 and TRBJ1-2 gives the whole variable domain DTGVSQNPRHKITKRGQNVTFRCDPISEHNRLYWYRQTLGQGPEFLTYFQNEAQLEKSRLLSDRFSAERPKGSFSTLEIQRTEQGDSAMYLCASSSGGQGSANYGYTFGSGTRLTVV.